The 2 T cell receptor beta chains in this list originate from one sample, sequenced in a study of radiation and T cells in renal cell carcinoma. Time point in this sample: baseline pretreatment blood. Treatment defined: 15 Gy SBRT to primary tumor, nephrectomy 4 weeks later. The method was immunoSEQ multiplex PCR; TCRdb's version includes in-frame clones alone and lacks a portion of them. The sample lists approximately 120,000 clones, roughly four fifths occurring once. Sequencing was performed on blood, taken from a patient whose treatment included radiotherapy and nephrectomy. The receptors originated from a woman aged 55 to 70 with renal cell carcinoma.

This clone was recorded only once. The chain's CDR3 is CASSSAGPENTEAFF. The CDR3 DNA is TGTGCCAGCAGTTCAGCCGGACCGGAGAACACTGAAGCTTTCTTT. The chain links TRBV28 to TRBJ1-1; D unresolved. Germline V gene data show CDR1 as MDHEN and CDR2 as SYDVKM. This CDR3 has 15 amino acids. Trimming cost V 4 bases and J 1 base, with 13 bases left between them.

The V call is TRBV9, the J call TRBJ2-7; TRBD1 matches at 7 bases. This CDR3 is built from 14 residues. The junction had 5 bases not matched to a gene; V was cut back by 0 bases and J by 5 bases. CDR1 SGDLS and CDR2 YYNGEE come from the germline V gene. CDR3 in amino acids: CASSVDRGKDEQYF. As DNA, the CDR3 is TGTGCCAGCAGCGTAGACAGGGGTAAGGACGAGCAGTACTTC.